A selection of T cell receptor beta chains follows, all from one sample in a study of PD-1 blockade in classical Hodgkin lymphoma. Profiling relied on immunoSEQ multiplex PCR, and the TCRdb table lists in-frame clones only, not all of them. The sample has around 100,000 clones, 80% to 90% seen once. The sequencing here drew on peripheral blood mononuclear cells (PBMCs), taken before the second cycle of nivolumab. Every receptor here comes from a human donor with classical Hodgkin lymphoma. CDR3s include the opening cysteine and the closing phenylalanine or tryptophan. A D gene is named only where the DNA matches it firmly. Not every row has a clone size; where given, it reads once, few, many or a size class.

clone_size: -; j_call: TRBJ2-1; d_call: TRBD2; v_call: TRBV5-1; cdr3_aa: CASGKGAGGLDEQFF; cdr3_nt: TGCGCCAGCGGAAAAGGAGCGGGGGGGCTGGATGAGCAGTTCTTC
clone_size: -; j_call: TRBJ2-1; d_call: TRBD2; v_call: TRBV7-3; cdr3_aa: CASSLAGGTYNEQFF; cdr3_nt: TGTGCCAGCAGCTTGGCGGGGGGAACCTACAATGAGCAGTTCTTC
clone_size: -; j_call: TRBJ2-1; d_call: -; v_call: TRBV19; cdr3_aa: CASSALGSYNEQFF; cdr3_nt: TGTGCCAGTAGTGCTCTCGGCTCCTACAATGAGCAGTTCTTC
clone_size: few; j_call: TRBJ1-2; d_call: -; v_call: TRBV7-2; cdr3_aa: CASSSIGGYTF; cdr3_nt: TGTGCCAGCAGCTCCATAGGAGGCTACACCTTC
clone_size: -; j_call: TRBJ1-1; d_call: -; v_call: TRBV7-9; cdr3_aa: CASSYGATEAFF; cdr3_nt: TGTGCCAGCAGCTACGGGGCAACCGAAGCTTTCTTT
clone_size: -; j_call: TRBJ2-3; d_call: -; v_call: TRBV30; cdr3_aa: CAWSSYRADTQYF; cdr3_nt: TGTGCCTGGAGTTCCTACCGCGCAGATACGCAGTATTTT
clone_size: -; j_call: TRBJ1-4; d_call: -; v_call: TRBV11-2; cdr3_aa: CASSLSGGNEKLFF; cdr3_nt: TGTGCCAGCAGCTTATCAGGTGGTAATGAAAAACTGTTTTTT
clone_size: -; j_call: TRBJ1-2; d_call: -; v_call: TRBV25-1; cdr3_aa: CASSELRGASVTGYTF; cdr3_nt: TGTGCCAGCAGTGAATTACGGGGGGCGTCAGTTACTGGCTACACCTTC
clone_size: -; j_call: TRBJ2-3; d_call: -; v_call: TRBV7-2; cdr3_aa: CASSFGTSDTQYF; cdr3_nt: TGTGCCAGCAGCTTTGGGACCTCAGATACGCAGTATTTT
clone_size: once; j_call: TRBJ1-2; d_call: -; v_call: TRBV4-2; cdr3_aa: CASSQVGFHGYTF; cdr3_nt: TGTGCCAGCAGCCAAGTAGGTTTTCATGGCTACACCTTC
clone_size: -; j_call: TRBJ1-2; d_call: TRBD1; v_call: TRBV7-9; cdr3_aa: CASSPQGRTGYTF; cdr3_nt: TGTGCCAGCAGCCCACAGGGGAGAACTGGCTACACCTTC
clone_size: -; j_call: TRBJ1-2; d_call: TRBD1; v_call: TRBV11-2; cdr3_aa: CASSPLSGQPVYGYTF; cdr3_nt: TGTGCCAGCAGCCCACTCTCGGGACAGCCTGTCTATGGCTACACCTTC
clone_size: -; j_call: TRBJ1-5; d_call: -; v_call: TRBV28; cdr3_aa: CASSSIRGRQPQHF; cdr3_nt: TGTGCCAGCAGTTCAATTCGGGGTCGTCAGCCCCAGCATTTT
clone_size: -; j_call: TRBJ2-3; d_call: TRBD2; v_call: TRBV19; cdr3_aa: CASSRPASGGTDTQYF; cdr3_nt: TGTGCCAGTAGTCGTCCGGCTAGCGGGGGCACAGATACGCAGTATTTT